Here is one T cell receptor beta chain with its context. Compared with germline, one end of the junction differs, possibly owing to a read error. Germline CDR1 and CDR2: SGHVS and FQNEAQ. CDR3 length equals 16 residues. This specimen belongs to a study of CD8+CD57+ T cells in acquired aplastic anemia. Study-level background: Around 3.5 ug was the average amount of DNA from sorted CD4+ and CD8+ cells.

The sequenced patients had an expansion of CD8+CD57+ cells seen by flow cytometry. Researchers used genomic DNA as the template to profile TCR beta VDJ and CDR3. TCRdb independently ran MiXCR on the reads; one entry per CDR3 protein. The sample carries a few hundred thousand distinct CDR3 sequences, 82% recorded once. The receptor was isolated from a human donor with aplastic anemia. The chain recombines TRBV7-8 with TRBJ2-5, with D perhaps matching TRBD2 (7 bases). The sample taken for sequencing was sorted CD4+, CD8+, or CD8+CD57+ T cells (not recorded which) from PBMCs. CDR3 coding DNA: TGTGCCAGCAGCTTAGCGGGAGGGGGGGGTTCGCAGACTCAGTACTTC. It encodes CASSLAGGGGSQTQYF. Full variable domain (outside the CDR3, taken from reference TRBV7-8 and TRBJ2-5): GAGVSQSPRYKVAKRGQDVALRCDPISGHVSLFWYQQALGQGPEFLTYFQNEAQLDKSGLPSDRFFAERPEGSVSTLKIQRTQQEDSAVYLCASSLAGGGGSQTQYFGPGTRLLVL.